Sequencing of this T cell receptor (beta chain) was carried out in a study of siplizumab effects on memory and regulatory T cells. The V and J ends lost 6 bases and 5 bases, in that order; junction bases with no gene match: 8. The CDR3 has 15 amino acids. Per the germline V gene, CDR1 is MDHEN and CDR2 is SYDVKM. Only in-frame clones appear in the TCRdb table, and some are missing; sequencing was by immunoSEQ multiplex PCR. Of some 65,000 clones listed, 88% are singletons. Study-wide results and limits: Left unconfirmed was the suppressive function of proliferating Tregs from siplizumab cultures.

Comments on this clone: Antigen unknown.

The chain joins TRBV28 to TRBJ2-7; TRBD1 matches at 12 bases. This clonotype was sampled from a human donor in good health. The sequenced material came from Tregs sorted from blood. In nucleotides, the CDR3 is TGTGCCAGCAGACACGCCGGGACAGGGGGCAACGAGCAGTACTTC. Protein product: CASRHAGTGGNEQYF.